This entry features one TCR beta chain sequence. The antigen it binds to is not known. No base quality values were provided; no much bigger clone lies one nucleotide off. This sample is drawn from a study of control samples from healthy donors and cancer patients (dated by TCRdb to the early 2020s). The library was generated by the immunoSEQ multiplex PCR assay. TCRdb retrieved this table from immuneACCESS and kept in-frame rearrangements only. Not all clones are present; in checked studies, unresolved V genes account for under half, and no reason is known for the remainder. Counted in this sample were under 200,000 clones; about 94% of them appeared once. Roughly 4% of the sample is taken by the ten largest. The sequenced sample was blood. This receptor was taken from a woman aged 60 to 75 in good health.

CDR3 reads: CASSLLQGSYGYTF. The DNA reads as follows: TGTGCCAGCAGCTTACTTCAGGGTAGCTATGGCTACACCTTC. The rearrangement combines TRBV7-2 with TRBJ1-2; TRBD1 is perhaps the D gene, given 5 matching bases. V gives up 2 bases and J gives up 4 bases, and the segment between their germline ends measures 11 bases. CDR1 is given as SGHTA and CDR2 as FQGNSA, both from the germline V gene. The CDR3 contains 14 residues, cysteine and phenylalanine counted. Of all the DNA, just the CDR3 is kept, 42 bases in frame from base 1.